Listed here are 20 T cell receptor beta chains from one sample, sequenced in a study of T cell responses to AZD1222 COVID-19 vaccine. Method: immunoSEQ multiplex PCR; TCRdb's copy keeps in-frame clones and lacks some. Here the sample spans about 130,000 clones, about 90% being singletons. Sequenced material: peripheral blood, taken on day 0 of AZD1222 vaccination. These receptors were collected from an adult in good health.

CDR3 protein: CASSQSTDTQYF. In DNA form, the CDR3 reads TGTGCCAGCAGTCAAAGCACAGATACGCAGTATTTT. The chain employs TRBV12-3 or TRBV12-4 and TRBJ2-3, with D unclear. Trimming left V 5 bases short and J 0 bases short, with 3 bases between. This CDR3 spans 12 amino acids.

The chain links TRBV3-1 (or the pseudogene TRBV3-2) to TRBJ1-1; no clear D gene. The CDR3 consists of 13 residues. The germline V gene has CDR1 LGHDT and CDR2 YNNKEL (reference sequence). With 1 base removed from V and 1 base from J, the gap between germline ends came to 4 bases. In nucleotides, the CDR3 is TGTGCCAGCAGCCAAGGTTGGAACACTGAAGCTTTCTTT. Its protein is CASSQGWNTEAFF.

Worth noting for this clone: Other DNA sequences in this specimen translate into the identical CDR3. The chain couples TRBV9 to TRBJ2-3; no clear D. Trimming cost V 0 bases and J 5 bases, with 1 base left between them. Germline V gene sequence: CDR1 SGDLS, CDR2 YYNGEE. The length of the CDR3 is 11 residues. CDR3 nucleotides: TGTGCCAGCAGCGTAGGAGATACGCAGTATTTT. It translates to CASSVGDTQYF.

A word on this clone: This CDR3 is also generated by other DNA sequences in the sample. The chain is built from TRBV11-3 and TRBJ2-1; either TRBD1 or TRBD2 may fit D (6 bases each). V was trimmed by 3 bases and J by 7 bases, leaving 10 bases between them. The CDR3 totals 13 residues. Germline loops: CDR1 SGHNT, CDR2 YENEEA. CDR3 nucleotide sequence: TGTGCCAGCAGCTTCGGGGGCAGGAATGAGCAGTTCTTC. This sequence encodes CASSFGGRNEQFF.

The genes are TRBV28 and TRBJ1-6; D not resolved. Germline CDR1 and CDR2: MDHEN and SYDVKM. Trimming removed 2 bases from V and 0 bases from J, with 14 bases in between. The length of the CDR3 is 18 residues. In nucleotides, the CDR3 is TGTGCCAGCAGTTTAGGAATAAAATTGAGCTCCTATAATTCACCCCTCCACTTT. Protein product: CASSLGIKLSSYNSPLHF.

The gene calls are TRBV30 and TRBJ1-5; D is unresolved. Looked up from germline, CDR1 is GTSNPN and CDR2 is SVGIG (reference sequence). This CDR3 region has 13 residues. Deletions cut 0 bases from V and 4 bases from J, with 7 bases between. CDR3 residues: CAWSVSENQPQHF. The CDR3 nucleotides read TGTGCCTGGAGTGTGTCAGAAAATCAGCCCCAGCATTTT.

The chain employs TRBV3-1 (or the pseudogene TRBV3-2) and TRBJ1-2, with D possibly being TRBD1 (6 bases). V was cut by 0 bases and J by 4 bases, with 9 bases left in between. In germline, CDR1 is LGHDT, CDR2 YNNKEL (reference sequence). This CDR3 is 14 amino acids long. This chain's CDR3 is CASSQDQGSYGYTF. The CDR3 nucleotides read TGTGCCAGCAGCCAAGACCAGGGGAGCTATGGCTACACCTTC.

The chain is built from TRBV2 and TRBJ2-7; D remains ambiguous. Trimming removed 4 bases at V and 5 bases at J, with 15 bases between. CDR1 is SNHLY and CDR2 is FYNNEI in the germline V gene. This CDR3 comprises 14 residues. Here the CDR3 DNA reads TGTGCCAGCAGTGCTGTGGGGTTCAGCAACGAGCAGTACTTC. As protein: CASSAVGFSNEQYF.

This chain joins TRBV4-3 and TRBJ1-4, with D possibly TRBD1 on 6 matching bases. The CDR3 spans 15 residues. CDR1 is LGHNA, CDR2 YSLEER, per germline. V lost 4 bases and J 7 bases, leaving 16 bases between the germline ends. The CDR3 here is CASSRLQGVGEKLFF. Here the CDR3 DNA reads TGCGCCAGCAGCCGGTTACAGGGAGTGGGTGAAAAACTGTTTTTT.

V is TRBV9 and J is TRBJ2-2, with D hard to call. The CDR3 is 13 residues long. The V gene's germline CDR1 is SGDLS and CDR2 YYNGEE. Trimming removed 3 bases from V and 0 bases from J, with 3 bases in between. The CDR3 spells CASSATNTGELFF. The DNA for the CDR3 is TGTGCCAGCAGCGCGACGAACACCGGGGAGCTGTTTTTT.

About this clone: One end of the junction fails to match germline, which may point to a read error. This chain links TRBV27 with TRBJ2-3; 8 bases are shared with TRBD1. The CDR3 is 13 residues long. From germline, CDR1 is MNHEY and CDR2 SMNVEV (reference sequence). The CDR3 DNA follows: TGTGCCAGCAGTTTATGGGGGACAGGTACGCAGTATTTT. This encodes CASSLWGTGTQYF.

The rearrangement links TRBV5-1 to TRBJ2-6, with D maybe TRBD1 (5 bases). CDR1 is SGHRS, CDR2 YFSETQ, per germline. CDR3 length: 20 amino acids. V lost 1 base and J lost 1, with 21 bases in between. The CDR3, as DNA: TGCGCCAGCAGCTTGACTCCGACAGATTCTTCTGCTTCTGGGGCCAACGTCCTGACTTTC. Translation: CASSLTPTDSSASGANVLTF.

This sequence joins TRBV6-2 or TRBV6-3 and TRBJ1-2; tentatively, D is TRBD1 (5 bases). Germline V CDR1 and CDR2: MNHEY, SVGEGT. The germline V and J ends were trimmed by 2 bases and 2 bases, with 12 bases remaining between them. The CDR3 sequence is 15 residues long. DNA for the CDR3: TGTGCCAGCAGTTACCTCCGGGGGGGAAACTATGGCTACACCTTC. Translating gives CASSYLRGGNYGYTF.

The chain joins TRBV18 to TRBJ1-2, with 8 positions matching TRBD1. The CDR3 is made up of 15 amino acids. In germline, CDR1 is KGHSH, CDR2 LQKENI. V trimming: 2 bases; J trimming: 3 bases; junction bases outside the gene matches: 5. CDR3 sequence (DNA): TGTGCCAGCTCACCAAGGGCAGGGGGCGACTATGGCTACACCTTC. This gives the protein CASSPRAGGDYGYTF.

The chain's CDR3 is CASRPGLLDTQYF. As DNA, the CDR3 is TGTGCCAGCAGGCCAGGGTTATTAGATACGCAGTATTTT. The genes are TRBV6-5 and TRBJ2-3; D possibly corresponds to TRBD1 (5 bases). With 6 bases removed from V and 5 bases from J, the gap between germline ends came to 12 bases. Germline loops: CDR1 MNHEY, CDR2 SVGAGI. The CDR3 sequence is 13 residues long.

The V and J genes are TRBV5-1 and TRBJ1-3; D not resolved. The V gene lost 5 bases and the J gene lost 2 bases, with 8 bases spanning the gap. The germline V gene encodes CDR1 SGHRS and CDR2 YFSETQ. The length of the CDR3 is 13 residues. The CDR3 region is CASSQNTGNTIYF. Written as DNA, the CDR3 is TGCGCCAGCAGTCAGAATACTGGAAACACCATATATTTT.

This rearrangement joins TRBV7-3 to TRBJ1-1, with 7 bases lining up with TRBD1. The J segment lost 3 bases and the V segment lost 2 bases, leaving 3 bases of the junction unmatched. The germline V gene has CDR1 SGHTA and CDR2 FQGTGA. This CDR3 has 14 amino acids. The CDR3 nucleotides read TGTGCCAGCAGCTTACAAGGGGGCCACACTGAAGCTTTCTTT. Translating it yields CASSLQGGHTEAFF.

In this sample, this clone turned up once. V is TRBV27 and J is TRBJ1-2; TRBD1 agrees at 9 bases. Germline CDR1 reads MNHEY; CDR2 reads SMNVEV (reference sequence). V lost 5 bases to trimming and J lost 8 bases; unmatched junction nucleotides: 6. This CDR3 is 13 amino acids long. The CDR3 reads CASSPRTGDGYTF. The CDR3, as DNA: TGTGCCAGCAGTCCAAGGACAGGGGACGGCTACACCTTC.

V is TRBV18 and J is TRBJ1-5; maybe TRBD1 (6 bases). In germline, CDR1 is KGHSH, CDR2 LQKENI. The CDR3 runs to 14 residues. V was pared by 3 bases and J by 2 bases, with 8 bases between. In DNA, the CDR3 is TGTGCCAGCTCACCCGGGACACGCAATCAGCCCCAGCATTTT. Protein sequence: CASSPGTRNQPQHF.

The chain has TRBV19 and TRBJ2-6; no clear D gene. Germline V gives CDR1 LNHDA, CDR2 SQIVND (reference sequence). Trimming removed 3 bases at V and 2 bases at J, with 8 bases between. This CDR3 contains 15 residues. The CDR3 DNA follows: TGTGCCAGTAGTATGTCCGGTGCTGGGGCCAACGTCCTGACTTTC. As protein: CASSMSGAGANVLTF.